This T cell receptor beta chain was documented in a study of molecular identifiers for immune sequencing clone quantification. Study outcomes and limitations: Clones with over 20 RNA copies captured over 98% of effector molecules but under 1% of naive ones.

TCRdb independently ran MiXCR on the PCR reads; one entry per CDR3 protein. The sample contains 100,000 or so distinct CDR3 sequences, around a third of which appear only once. Sorted naive CD8 T cells, 20,000 to 1,000,000, were sequenced from 10%, 30% or 50% RNA. This clonotype appeared a single time. No antigen is known for it. A much larger clone lies one base from this, so it may be a read error. Trimming shortened V by 4 bases and J by 4 bases, and 25 bases separated the two germline ends. This CDR3 region has 19 residues. The TCR originated in a human donor in good health. Some libraries in this study had Jurkat cell RNA spiked in. The V call is TRBV12-3 or TRBV12-4, the J call TRBJ1-4; D not resolved. Sequencing used naive CD8+ T cells from blood, with Jurkat cell RNA spiked in. Subset given: FACS-sorted CD8+CD4-CCR7+CD45RA+ naive T cells. The CDR3 bases are TGTGCCAGCAGTTCAATGGTCGACCCTATGGCCCCATTTAATGAAAAACTGTTTTTT. It specifies CASSSMVDPMAPFNEKLFF.